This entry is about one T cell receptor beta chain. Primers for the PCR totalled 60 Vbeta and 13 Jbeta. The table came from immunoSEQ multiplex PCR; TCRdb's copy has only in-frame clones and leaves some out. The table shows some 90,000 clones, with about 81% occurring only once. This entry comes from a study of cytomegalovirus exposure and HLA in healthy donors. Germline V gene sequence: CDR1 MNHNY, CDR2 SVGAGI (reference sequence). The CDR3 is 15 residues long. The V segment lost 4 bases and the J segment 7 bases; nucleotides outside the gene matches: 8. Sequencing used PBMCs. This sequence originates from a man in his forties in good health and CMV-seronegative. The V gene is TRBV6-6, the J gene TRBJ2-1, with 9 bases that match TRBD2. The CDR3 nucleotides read TGTGCCAGCAGTTCGGCGGGGGGGGTTTTGAATGAGCAGTTCTTC. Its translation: CASSSAGGVLNEQFF.